Listed below are T cell receptor beta chains from one sample, sequenced in a study of metastatic and nonmetastatic thyroid tumors. TCRdb called clones again from the PCR reads with MiXCR. The sample has tens of thousands of clones, 25% to 30% seen once. The sequenced sample consisted of blood. These receptor sequences come from a female donor with papillary thyroid cancer or a benign thyroid nodule (not recorded which). Some clones in this sample may be carry-over from other donors' samples. Each CDR3 is given with its conserved first and last residue. The D gene is left open where the match is weak. Size values are once, few and many counts, or a class for expanded clones, and some rows have none.

many,TRBV20-1,TRBJ1-2,-,TGCAGTGCTAGAGATATGGGGGGCTCCGACTATGGCTACACCTTC,CSARDMGGSDYGYTF
few,TRBV5-6,TRBJ1-5,TRBD1,TGTGCCAGCAGCAGAACAGGGGAGCAGCCCCAGCATTTT,CASSRTGEQPQHF
few,TRBV24-1,TRBJ2-7,TRBD1,TGTGCCACCAGTGATGCCCTTGGACAGGTTGGCGGCGAGCGGTACTTC,CATSDALGQVGGERYF
many,TRBV30,TRBJ1-3,-,TGTGCCTGGAGTGTGCTCGGATGGAGGAGCTCTGGAAACACCATATATTTT,CAWSVLGWRSSGNTIYF
many,TRBV7-7,TRBJ2-1,TRBD2,TGTGCCAGCACCGCGGGACTAGCGGGAGGTCCAGGGTCTAATGAGCAGTTCTTC,CASTAGLAGGPGSNEQFF
-,TRBV2,TRBJ1-1,-,TGTGCCAGAAAATACAGGCTGGGCACTGAAGCTTTCTTT,CARKYRLGTEAFF
-,TRBV6-8,TRBJ1-6,-,TGTGCAAGCAGCGTTCGAGGGGGACGCAGCTCCTATAATTCACCCCTCCACTTT,CASSVRGGRSSYNSPLHF
few,TRBV6-9,TRBJ2-7,-,TGTGCCAGCCCCCGGGCCCGTTTCTACGAGCAGTACTTC,CASPRARFYEQYF
-,TRBV20-1,TRBJ2-7,TRBD1,TGCAGTGCTAGAACCGGGACAGGGGTAGGTGAGCAGTACTTC,CSARTGTGVGEQYF
-,TRBV20-1,TRBJ2-7,TRBD2,TGCAGTGCTAGCCCTAGCGGGGGAACCTACGAGCAGTACTTC,CSASPSGGTYEQYF
many,TRBV27,TRBJ1-5,-,TGTGCCAGCAGTTTAGGCAGCTATAGCAATCAGCCCCAGCATTTT,CASSLGSYSNQPQHF
-,TRBV20-1,TRBJ1-6,-,TGCAGTGCTAGAGACCTTGCCGGGGCTTATGCATCCTTCCACTTT,CSARDLAGAYASFHF
many,TRBV5-5,TRBJ1-3,TRBD1,TGTGCCAGCAGCCTGGGGGACAGGGGATACACCATATATTTT,CASSLGDRGYTIYF
many,TRBV2,TRBJ2-7,-,TGTGCCAGCAGTGATGAGGATGTCTCCTACGAGCAGTACTTC,CASSDEDVSYEQYF
many,TRBV27,TRBJ2-7,-,TGTGCCAGCAACCAGCTAGGGTCCTACGAGCAGTACTTC,CASNQLGSYEQYF
-,TRBV20-1,TRBJ2-7,-,TGCAGTGCAAACGAGGGACACCAGGACCACGAGCAGTACTTC,CSANEGHQDHEQYF